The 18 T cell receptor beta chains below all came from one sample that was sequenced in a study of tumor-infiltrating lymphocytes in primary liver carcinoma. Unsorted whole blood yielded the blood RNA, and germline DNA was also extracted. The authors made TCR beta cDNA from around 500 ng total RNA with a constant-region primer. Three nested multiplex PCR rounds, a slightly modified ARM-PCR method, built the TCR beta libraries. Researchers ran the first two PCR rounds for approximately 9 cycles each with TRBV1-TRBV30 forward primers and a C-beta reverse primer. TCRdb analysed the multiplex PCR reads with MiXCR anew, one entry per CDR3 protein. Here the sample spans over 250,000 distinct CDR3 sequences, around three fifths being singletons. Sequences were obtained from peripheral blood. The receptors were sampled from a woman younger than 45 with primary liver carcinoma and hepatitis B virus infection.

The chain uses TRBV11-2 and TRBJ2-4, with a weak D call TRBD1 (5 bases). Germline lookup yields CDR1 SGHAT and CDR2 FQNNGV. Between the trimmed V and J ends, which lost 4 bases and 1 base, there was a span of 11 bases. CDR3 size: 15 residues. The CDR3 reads CASSSNKGAKNIQYF. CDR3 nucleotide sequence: TGTGCCAGCAGCTCGAACAAGGGGGCCAAAAACATTCAGTACTTC. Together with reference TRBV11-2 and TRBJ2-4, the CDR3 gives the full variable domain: EAGVAQSPRYKIIEKRQSVAFWCNPISGHATLYWYQQILGQGPKLLIQFQNNGVVDDSQLPKDRFSAERLKGVDSTLKIQPAKLEDSAVYLCASSSNKGAKNIQYFGAGTRLSVL.

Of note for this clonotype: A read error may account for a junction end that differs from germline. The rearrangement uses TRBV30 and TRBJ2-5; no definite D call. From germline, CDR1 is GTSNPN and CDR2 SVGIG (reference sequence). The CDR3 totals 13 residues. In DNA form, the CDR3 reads TGTGCCTGGAGTGGCGGAACTCGAGAGACCCACTACTTC. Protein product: CAWSGGTRETHYF.

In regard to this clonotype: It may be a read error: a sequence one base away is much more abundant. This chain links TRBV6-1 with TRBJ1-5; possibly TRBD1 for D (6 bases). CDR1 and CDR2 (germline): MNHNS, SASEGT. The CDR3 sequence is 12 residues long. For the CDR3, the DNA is TGTGCCAGCAGTGTAGGGGGGCAGCCCCATCATTTT. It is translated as CASSVGGQPHHF.

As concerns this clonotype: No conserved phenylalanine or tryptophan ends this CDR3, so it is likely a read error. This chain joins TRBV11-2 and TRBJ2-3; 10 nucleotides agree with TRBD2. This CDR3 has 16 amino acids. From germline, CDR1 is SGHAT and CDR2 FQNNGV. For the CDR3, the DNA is TGTGTCAGCAGCTTACGAGCGGGAGGGTTCACAGATACGCAGTATCTT. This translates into CVSSLRAGGFTDTQYL.

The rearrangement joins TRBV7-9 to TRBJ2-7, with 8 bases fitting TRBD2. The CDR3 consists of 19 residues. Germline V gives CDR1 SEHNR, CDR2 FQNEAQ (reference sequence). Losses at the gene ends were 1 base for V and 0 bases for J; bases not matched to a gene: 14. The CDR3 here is CASSLVGTGVAGFSYEQYF. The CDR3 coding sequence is TGTGCCAGCAGCTTAGTGGGGACCGGGGTAGCGGGGTTCTCCTACGAGCAGTACTTC.

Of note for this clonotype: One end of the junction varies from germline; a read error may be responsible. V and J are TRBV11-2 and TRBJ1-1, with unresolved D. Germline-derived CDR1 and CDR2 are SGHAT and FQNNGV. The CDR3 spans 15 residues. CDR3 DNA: TGTGCCATCAGCTCTCTGCGGGGTTTTAACACTGAAGCTTTCTTT. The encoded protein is CAISSLRGFNTEAFF. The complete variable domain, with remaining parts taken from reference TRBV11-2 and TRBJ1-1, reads EAGVAQSPRYKIIEKRQSVAFWCNPISGHATLYWYQQILGQGPKLLIQFQNNGVVDDSQLPKDRFSAERLKGVDSTLKIQPAKLEDSAVYLCAISSLRGFNTEAFFGQGTRLTVV.

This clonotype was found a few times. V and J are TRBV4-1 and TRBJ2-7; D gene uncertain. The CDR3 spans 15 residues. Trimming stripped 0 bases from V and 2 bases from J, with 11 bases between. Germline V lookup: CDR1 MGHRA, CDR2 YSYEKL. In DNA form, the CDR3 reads TGCGCCAGCAGCCAAGATCCGACGGCCCCCTACGAGCAGTACTTC. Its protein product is CASSQDPTAPYEQYF.

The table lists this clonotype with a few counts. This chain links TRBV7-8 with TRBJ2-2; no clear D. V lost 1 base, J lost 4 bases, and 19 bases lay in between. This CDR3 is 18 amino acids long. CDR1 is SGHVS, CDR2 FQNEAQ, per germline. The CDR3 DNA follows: TGTGCCAGCAGCTTAGAGGGATTTCCAGCGAGAGGCACCGGGGAGCTGTTTTTT. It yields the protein CASSLEGFPARGTGELFF.

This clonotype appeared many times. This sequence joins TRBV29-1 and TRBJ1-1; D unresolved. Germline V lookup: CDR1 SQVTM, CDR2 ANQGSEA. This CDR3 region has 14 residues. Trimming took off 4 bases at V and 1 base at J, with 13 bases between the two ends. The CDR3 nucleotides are TGCAGCGTTGTAGTGGTCGGAGGGAACACTGAAGCTTTCTTT. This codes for CSVVVVGGNTEAFF.

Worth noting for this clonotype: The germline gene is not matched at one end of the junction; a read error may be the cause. The CDR3 DNA follows: TGTACCAGCAGCCCAGGACTAGCGCTTAGCTCCTACGAGCAGTACTTC. This encodes CTSSPGLALSSYEQYF. The rearrangement uses TRBV5-6 and TRBJ2-7, with 9 bases that match TRBD2. This CDR3 has 16 amino acids. Germline loops: CDR1 SGHDT, CDR2 YYEEEE.

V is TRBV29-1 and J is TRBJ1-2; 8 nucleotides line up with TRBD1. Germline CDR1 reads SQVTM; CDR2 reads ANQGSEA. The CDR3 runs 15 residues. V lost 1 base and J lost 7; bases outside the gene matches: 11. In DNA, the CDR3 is TGCAGCGTTGAAGTCCCCAGGGGGCGAGGGGGTGGCTACACCTTC. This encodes CSVEVPRGRGGGYTF.

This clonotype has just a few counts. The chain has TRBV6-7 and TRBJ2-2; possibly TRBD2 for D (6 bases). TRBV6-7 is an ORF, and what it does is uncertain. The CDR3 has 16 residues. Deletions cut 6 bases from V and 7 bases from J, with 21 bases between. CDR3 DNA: TGTGCCAGCAGCCCCACGGAGGGCCAAACCGGCGGGGAGCTGTTTTTT. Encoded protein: CASSPTEGQTGGELFF.

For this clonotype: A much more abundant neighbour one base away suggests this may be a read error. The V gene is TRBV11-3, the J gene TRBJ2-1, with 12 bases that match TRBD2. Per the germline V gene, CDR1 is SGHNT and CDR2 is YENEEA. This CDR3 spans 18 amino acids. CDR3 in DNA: TGTACCAGCAGCTTTTTGACTAGCGGGAGAAGGTTGGCGAATGAGCAGTTCTTC. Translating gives CTSSFLTSGRRLANEQFF. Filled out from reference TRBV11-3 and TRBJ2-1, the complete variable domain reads EAGVVQSPRYKIIEKKQPVAFWCNPISGHNTLYWYLQNLGQGPELLIRYENEEAVDDSQLPKDRFSAERLKGVDSTLKIQPAELGDSAVYLCTSSFLTSGRRLANEQFFGPGTRLTVL.

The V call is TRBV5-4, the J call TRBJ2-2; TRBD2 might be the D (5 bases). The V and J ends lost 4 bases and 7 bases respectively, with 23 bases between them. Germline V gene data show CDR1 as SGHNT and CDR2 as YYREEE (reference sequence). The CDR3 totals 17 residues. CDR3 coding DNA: TGTGCCAGCAGCGGTTCCTCAGTCGGGGTATCGGGCGGGGAGCTGTTTTTT. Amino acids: CASSGSSVGVSGGELFF.

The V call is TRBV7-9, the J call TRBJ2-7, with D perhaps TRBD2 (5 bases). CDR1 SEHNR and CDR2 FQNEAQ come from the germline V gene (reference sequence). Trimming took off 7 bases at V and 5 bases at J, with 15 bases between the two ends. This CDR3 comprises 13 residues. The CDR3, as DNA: TGTGCCAGCATCTTGGCGGGCCACGACGAGCAGTACTTC. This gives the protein CASILAGHDEQYF.

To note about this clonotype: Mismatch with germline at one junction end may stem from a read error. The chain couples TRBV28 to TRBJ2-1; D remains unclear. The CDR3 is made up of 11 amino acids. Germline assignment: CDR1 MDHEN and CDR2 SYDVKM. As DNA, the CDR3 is TGCGCCTCCAGGATAAACAATGAGCAGTTCTTC. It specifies CASRINNEQFF. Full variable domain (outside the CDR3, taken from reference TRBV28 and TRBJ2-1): DVKVTQSSRYLVKRTGEKVFLECVQDMDHENMFWYRQDPGLGLRLIYFSYDVKMKEKGDIPEGYSVSREKKERFSLILESASTNQTSMYLCASRINNEQFFGPGTRLTVL.

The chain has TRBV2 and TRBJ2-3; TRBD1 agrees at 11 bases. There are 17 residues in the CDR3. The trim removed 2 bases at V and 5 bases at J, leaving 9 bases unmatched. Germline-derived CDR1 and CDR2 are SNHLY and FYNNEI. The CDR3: CASSERERTGGLDTQYF. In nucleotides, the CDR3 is TGTGCCAGCAGTGAACGGGAGCGGACAGGGGGCCTAGATACGCAGTATTTT.

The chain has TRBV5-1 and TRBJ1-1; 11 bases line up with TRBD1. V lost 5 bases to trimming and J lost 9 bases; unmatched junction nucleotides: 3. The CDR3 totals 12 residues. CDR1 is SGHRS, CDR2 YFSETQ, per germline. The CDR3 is CASRLDRGQAFF. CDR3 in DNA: TGCGCCAGCAGACTGGACAGGGGGCAAGCTTTCTTT.